The 7 T cell receptor beta chains below were found in one sample sequenced in a study of blood T cell repertoires in COVID-19. The assay was immunoSEQ multiplex PCR, and TCRdb's table has in-frame clones only and misses some. In the table there are about 110,000 clones, around 90% of which are singletons. Specimen: peripheral blood. All receptors come from a woman in her fifties or sixties with acute or convalescent COVID-19.

The CDR3 sequence: CASSEFLTGGADYGYTF. The CDR3 DNA reads as TGTGCCAGCAGTGAATTCTTGACAGGGGGCGCGGACTATGGCTACACCTTC. The chain employs TRBV6-1 and TRBJ1-2; 10 nucleotides agree with TRBD1. Germline CDR1 is MNHNS and CDR2 is SASEGT. The V and J ends lost 2 bases and 3 bases, in that order; junction bases with no gene match: 9. The CDR3 length is 17 residues.

This clone was picked up a small number of times. The chain recombines TRBV28 with TRBJ2-7; 7 bases are a match to TRBD1. V was pared by 10 bases and J by 3 bases, with 15 bases of the junction left unmatched. Germline V gene sequence: CDR1 MDHEN, CDR2 SYDVKM. This CDR3 has 15 amino acids. CDR3 loop: CATTQTGAQGYEQYF. The DNA of the CDR3 is TGTGCCACCACTCAAACAGGGGCCCAGGGCTACGAGCAGTACTTC. The variable domain in full, with the rest retrieved from reference TRBV28 and TRBJ2-7, is DVKVTQSSRYLVKRTGEKVFLECVQDMDHENMFWYRQDPGLGLRLIYFSYDVKMKEKGDIPEGYSVSREKKERFSLILESASTNQTSMYLCATTQTGAQGYEQYFGPGTRLTVT.

The rearrangement links TRBV30 to TRBJ1-1; no definite D call. V was pared by 3 bases and J by 5 bases, with 22 bases between. This CDR3 region has 16 residues. The germline gives CDR1 GTSNPN, CDR2 SVGIG (reference sequence). CDR3 DNA: TGTGCCTGGAGCGATGCTCGGGCGGGTCGTTGGACTGAAGCTTTCTTT. It codes for CAWSDARAGRWTEAFF.

The chain carries TRBV11-1 and TRBJ2-2; TRBD1 might be the D (5 bases). This CDR3 has 15 amino acids. Trimming shortened V by 1 base and J by 7 bases, and 13 bases separated the two germline ends. The germline V gene has CDR1 SGHAT and CDR2 FQDESV (reference sequence). This CDR3 is CASSLVGAQNGELFF. The CDR3 nucleotides read TGTGCCAGCAGCTTAGTTGGGGCGCAGAACGGGGAGCTGTTTTTT.

The V gene is TRBV10-3, the J gene TRBJ2-1, with 11 bases identical to TRBD2. CDR1 ENHRY and CDR2 SYGVKD come from the germline V gene. The V segment lost 2 bases and the J segment 6 bases; nucleotides outside the gene matches: 6. The CDR3 loop spans 16 amino acids. Here the CDR3 DNA reads TGTGCCATCAGTGAGATAGCGGGAGGGCCCCGCAATGAGCAGTTCTTC. Protein product: CAISEIAGGPRNEQFF.

The V call is TRBV7-2, the J call TRBJ2-1, with TRBD2 identical over 9 bases. With 2 bases clipped from V and 10 bases from J, the junction kept 9 bases outside the gene matches. CDR1 SGHTA and CDR2 FQGNSA come from the germline V gene. The CDR3 has 15 residues. This CDR3 is CASSLTSGSPGEQFF. In nucleotides, the CDR3 is TGTGCCAGCAGCTTAACTAGCGGGTCACCGGGGGAGCAGTTCTTC.

About this clone: The sample holds other DNA sequences that translate to the same CDR3. The CDR3 DNA is TGTGCCAGCAGCTTAGGGGGGGGGCTAGCCAAAAACATTCAGTACTTC. Its translation: CASSLGGGLAKNIQYF. The gene calls are TRBV5-4 and TRBJ2-4, with D possibly TRBD2 on 7 matching bases. Germline values: CDR1 SGHNT, CDR2 YYREEE (reference sequence). The CDR3 runs to 16 residues. Trimming took 2 bases from V and 0 from J, leaving 12 bases between them.